This T cell receptor beta chain originates from a study of blood T cells in healthy people across ages. Caucasian individuals from Russia who were healthy and aged roughly 6 to 95 acted as donors. Every donor contributed around 10 milliliters of peripheral blood by blood draw. PCR was performed a second time for about 7 to 12 cycles using a sample-barcoded 5' primer and a J-beta primer mix. No fewer than 3 million CDR3-containing paired-end reads came from each sample. TCRdb reprocessed the 5' RACE reads via MiXCR and lists one record per CDR3 protein. The table shows fewer than 950,000 distinct CDR3 sequences, with roughly 34% occurring only once. This clonotype was seen only a few times. The material sequenced was blood. The source of this sequence is a young man in good health.

The CDR3 is CASSSSYDQYF. The CDR3 DNA follows: TGTGCCAGCAGCTCCTCGTATGACCAGTACTTC. The gene calls are TRBV7-9 and TRBJ2-5; no reliable D call. V gave up 4 bases and J gave up 10 bases, with 10 bases separating them. This CDR3 comprises 11 residues. The V gene's germline CDR1 is SEHNR and CDR2 FQNEAQ (reference sequence).